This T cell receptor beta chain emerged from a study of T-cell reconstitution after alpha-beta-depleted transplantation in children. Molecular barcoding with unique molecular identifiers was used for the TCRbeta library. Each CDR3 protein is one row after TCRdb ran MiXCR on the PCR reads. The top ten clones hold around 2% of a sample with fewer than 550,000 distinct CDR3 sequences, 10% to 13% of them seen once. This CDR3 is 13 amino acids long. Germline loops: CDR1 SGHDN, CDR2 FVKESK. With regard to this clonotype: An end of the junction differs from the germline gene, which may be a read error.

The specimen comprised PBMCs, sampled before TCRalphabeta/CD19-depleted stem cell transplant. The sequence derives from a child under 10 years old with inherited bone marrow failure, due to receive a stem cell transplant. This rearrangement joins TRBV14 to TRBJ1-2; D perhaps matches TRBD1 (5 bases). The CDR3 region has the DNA TGTTCCAGCAGCCAAGATAGAAGGGGTGGCTACACCTTC. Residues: CSSSQDRRGGYTF.